This T cell receptor beta chain was captured in a study of blood T cell repertoires in COVID-19. Study as a whole: Acute and convalescent COVID-19 specimens originated in the United States, Italy and Spain. PBMCs, B-cell-depleted T cells, or T cells provided the cDNA or gDNA that made up the material.

The V gene lost 7 bases and the J gene lost 1 base, with 11 bases spanning the gap. The CDR3 has 14 amino acids. The germline CDR1 and CDR2 sequences are MNHNY and SVGAGI (reference sequence). Participants were aged roughly 18 to 89 years from around 25 US areas. Participant-reported clinical history was the basis for cohort assignment. This clone was counted only a few times. Profiled with immunoSEQ multiplex PCR; TCRdb holds only in-frame clones, not every one. This table has 200,000 or so clones, around 86% appearing once. This clonotype was sampled from a woman aged 40 to 55 with acute COVID-19. V is TRBV6-6 and J is TRBJ1-5; a weak D match, TRBD1 (6 bases). The sample taken for sequencing was PBMCs or T cells enriched from blood (not recorded which). CDR3 in DNA: TGTGCCAGCAAACGGACAGAGAGCAATCAGCCCCAGCATTTT. Translating it yields CASKRTESNQPQHF.